This TCR beta chain was sequenced for a study of radiotherapy plus CTLA-4 blockade in lung cancer. Germline V gene lookup returns CDR1 MGHDK and CDR2 SYGVNS. The CDR3 length is 12 residues. V lost 3 bases and J lost 7, with 9 bases in between. About this clone: Its antigen is still unknown.

Regarding the study as a whole: Once radiotherapy plus ipilimumab had been given, TCR clones derived from tumor expanded in blood.

TCRdb keeps only in-frame clones here, not all; method: immunoSEQ multiplex PCR. Counted here are 90,000 or so clones, around 82% occurring once; the ten biggest clones make up 0.75% to 0.85%. The chain combines TRBV25-1 with TRBJ1-2; D is ambiguous. The sequences come from peripheral blood, collected from a patient treated with radiotherapy plus ipilimumab. This clonotype originated in a human donor with non-small cell lung cancer who had stable disease on radiotherapy plus ipilimumab. The DNA of the CDR3 is TGTGCCAGCAGTGATCCCCCGGGTGGCTACACCTTC. This translates into CASSDPPGGYTF.